Sequencing of this T cell receptor beta chain was carried out in a study of blood T cell repertoires in COVID-19. CDR3 length: 19 residues. Participant reports of clinical history set cohort assignment. This clone appeared a few times. The repertoire was sequenced with immunoSEQ multiplex PCR; TCRdb's copy has only in-frame clones and lacks some. The sample yields 140,000 or so clones, 84% seen once. The V and J genes are TRBV21-1 and TRBJ2-1; TRBD2 is the table's D call and was not checked against the DNA. TRBV21-1 is an annotated pseudogene. The source is a woman aged 45-60 years with acute COVID-19. The sequenced material came from PBMCs or T cells enriched from blood (not recorded which). CDR3 protein: CASSKCGDRGSSKYNEQFF. The CDR3 DNA reads as TGTGCCAGCAGCAAATGCGGGGATCGGGGGAGCTCAAAATACAATGAGCAGTTCTTC.